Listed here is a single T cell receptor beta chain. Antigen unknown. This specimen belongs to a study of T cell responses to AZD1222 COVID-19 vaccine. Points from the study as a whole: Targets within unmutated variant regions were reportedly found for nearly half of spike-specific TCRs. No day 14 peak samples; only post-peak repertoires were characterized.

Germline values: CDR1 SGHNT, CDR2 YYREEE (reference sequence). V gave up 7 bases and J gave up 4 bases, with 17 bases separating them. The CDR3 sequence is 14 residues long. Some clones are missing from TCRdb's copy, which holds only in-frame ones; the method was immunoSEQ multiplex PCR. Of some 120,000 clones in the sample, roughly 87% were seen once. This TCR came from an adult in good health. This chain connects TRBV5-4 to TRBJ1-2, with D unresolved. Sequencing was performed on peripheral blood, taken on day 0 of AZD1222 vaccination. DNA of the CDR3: TGTGCCAGCGGGAGGACCCAGGAAGCCTATGGCTACACCTTC. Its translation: CASGRTQEAYGYTF.